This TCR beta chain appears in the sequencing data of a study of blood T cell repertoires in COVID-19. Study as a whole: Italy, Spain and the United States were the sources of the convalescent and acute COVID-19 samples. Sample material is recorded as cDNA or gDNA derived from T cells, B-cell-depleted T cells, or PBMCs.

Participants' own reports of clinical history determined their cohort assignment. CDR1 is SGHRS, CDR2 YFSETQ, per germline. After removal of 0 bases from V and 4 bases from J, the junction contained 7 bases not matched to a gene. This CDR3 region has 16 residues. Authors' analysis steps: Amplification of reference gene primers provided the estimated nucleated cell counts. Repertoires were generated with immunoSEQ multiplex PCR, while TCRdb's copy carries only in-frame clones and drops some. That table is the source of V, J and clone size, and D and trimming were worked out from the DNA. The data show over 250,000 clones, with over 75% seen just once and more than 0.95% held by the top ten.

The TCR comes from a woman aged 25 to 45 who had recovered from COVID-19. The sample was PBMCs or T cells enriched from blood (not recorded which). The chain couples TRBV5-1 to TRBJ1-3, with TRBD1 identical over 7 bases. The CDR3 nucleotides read TGCGCCAGCAGCTTGGCCATGGGACAGAAAGGAAACACCATATATTTT. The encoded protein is CASSLAMGQKGNTIYF.